The clone carrying this T cell receptor (beta chain) has ten or more counts. This specimen comes from a study of T-cell reconstitution after alpha-beta-depleted transplantation in children. With 5 bases removed from V and 6 bases from J, the gap between germline ends came to 17 bases. There are 15 residues in the CDR3. Germline V gene lookup returns CDR1 SGHTA and CDR2 FQGNSA. The TCRbeta library was prepared with unique molecular identifiers. TCRdb redid the calling of the PCR reads with MiXCR, one entry per CDR3 protein. The sample holds around 180,000 distinct CDR3 sequences, roughly 10% seen once.

The sequence was obtained from a boy aged 2-15 years with acute myeloid leukemia, due to receive a stem cell transplant. The V gene is TRBV7-2, the J gene TRBJ1-5; D possibly corresponds to TRBD1 (5 bases). This specimen consisted of PBMCs, obtained before TCRalphabeta/CD19-depleted stem cell transplant. The CDR3: CASSPLDRGIQPQHF. Here the CDR3 DNA reads TGTGCCAGCAGCCCACTCGACAGAGGGATTCAGCCCCAGCATTTT.